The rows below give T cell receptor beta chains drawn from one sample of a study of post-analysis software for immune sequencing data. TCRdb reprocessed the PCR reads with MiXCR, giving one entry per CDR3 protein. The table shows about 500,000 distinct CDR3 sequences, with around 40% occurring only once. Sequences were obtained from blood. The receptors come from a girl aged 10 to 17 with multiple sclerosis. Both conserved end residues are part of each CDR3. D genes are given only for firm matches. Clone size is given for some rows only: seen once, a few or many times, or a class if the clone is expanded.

CDR3aa: CASSFTRGSLDNGANEQFF
CDR3nt: TGTGCCAGCAGCTTTACACGGGGGTCCCTGGATAATGGGGCCAATGAGCAGTTCTTC
abundance: .
d_gene: .
v_gene: TRBV7-2
j_gene: TRBJ2-1

CDR3aa: CASTFGQGRMGEQFF
CDR3nt: TGTGCCAGCACTTTCGGACAGGGAAGAATGGGTGAGCAGTTCTTC
abundance: .
d_gene: TRBD1
v_gene: TRBV4-2
j_gene: TRBJ2-1

CDR3aa: CASSLAGVHNEQFF
CDR3nt: TGTGCCAGCAGTTTAGCGGGAGTACACAATGAGCAGTTCTTC
abundance: .
d_gene: TRBD2
v_gene: TRBV6-5
j_gene: TRBJ2-1

CDR3aa: CASSLDRVSAFF
CDR3nt: TGTGCCAGCAGCTTGGACAGAGTGAGTGCTTTCTTT
abundance: .
d_gene: .
v_gene: TRBV5-6
j_gene: TRBJ1-1

CDR3aa: CASSAKPGTSSYEQYF
CDR3nt: TGTGCCAGCAGCGCGAAGCCGGGGACTAGCTCCTACGAGCAGTACTTC
abundance: .
d_gene: TRBD2
v_gene: TRBV7-6
j_gene: TRBJ2-7

CDR3aa: CASSQEPALSYNEQYF
CDR3nt: TGTGCCAGCAGCCAAGAACCCGCCCTCTCCTACAATGAGCAGTACTTC
abundance: once
d_gene: .
v_gene: TRBV4-2
j_gene: TRBJ2-7

CDR3aa: CASSATTGHRGYTF
CDR3nt: TGTGCCAGCAGTGCTACGACAGGGCATAGAGGCTACACCTTC
abundance: .
d_gene: TRBD1
v_gene: TRBV12-3/TRBV12-4
j_gene: TRBJ1-2

CDR3aa: CAISESGQGYNEQFF
CDR3nt: TGTGCCATCAGTGAATCCGGACAGGGATACAATGAGCAGTTCTTC
abundance: few
d_gene: TRBD1
v_gene: TRBV10-3
j_gene: TRBJ2-1

CDR3aa: CASSVLVGAGEQYF
CDR3nt: TGTGCCAGCAGCGTCCTAGTGGGGGCGGGCGAGCAGTACTTC
abundance: .
d_gene: .
v_gene: TRBV9
j_gene: TRBJ2-7

CDR3aa: CASSQSSGVFNEQYF
CDR3nt: TGTGCCAGCAGCCAATCGAGCGGGGTTTTCAACGAGCAGTACTTC
abundance: .
d_gene: TRBD2
v_gene: TRBV3-1
j_gene: TRBJ2-7

CDR3aa: CSVRAGQETQYF
CDR3nt: TGCAGCGTTCGGGCAGGGCAAGAGACCCAGTACTTC
abundance: many
d_gene: .
v_gene: TRBV29-1
j_gene: TRBJ2-5

CDR3aa: CASSLSRTGVGSPLHF
CDR3nt: TGTGCCAGCAGCTTATCCCGGACAGGCGTGGGTTCACCCCTCCACTTT
abundance: .
d_gene: TRBD1
v_gene: TRBV7-9
j_gene: TRBJ1-6

CDR3aa: CSARDGTSGPLDEQFF
CDR3nt: TGCAGTGCTAGAGATGGGACTAGCGGACCTTTGGATGAGCAGTTCTTC
abundance: .
d_gene: TRBD2
v_gene: TRBV20-1
j_gene: TRBJ2-1

CDR3aa: CASSLGHNYGYTF
CDR3nt: TGCGCCAGCAGCTTGGGACATAACTATGGCTACACCTTC
abundance: .
d_gene: .
v_gene: TRBV5-1
j_gene: TRBJ1-2

CDR3aa: CATSRYYEQYF
CDR3nt: TGTGCCACCAGCAGGTATTACGAGCAGTACTTC
abundance: few
d_gene: .
v_gene: TRBV28
j_gene: TRBJ2-7

CDR3aa: CASSLAGGKGWGNEQYF
CDR3nt: TGTGCCAGCAGCTTAGCGGGAGGGAAAGGTTGGGGAAACGAGCAGTACTTC
abundance: .
d_gene: TRBD2
v_gene: TRBV7-2
j_gene: TRBJ2-7

CDR3aa: CASSLGPNQPQHF
CDR3nt: TGTGCCAGCAGCCTTGGTCCCAATCAGCCCCAGCATTTT
abundance: many
d_gene: .
v_gene: TRBV14
j_gene: TRBJ1-5

CDR3aa: CASMGPRQGFYNEQFF
CDR3nt: TGTGCCAGCATGGGACCCAGACAGGGATTTTACAATGAGCAGTTCTTC
abundance: .
d_gene: TRBD1
v_gene: TRBV28
j_gene: TRBJ2-1

CDR3aa: CASSRAGAAKNIQYF
CDR3nt: TGTGCCAGCAGCCGAGCGGGAGCGGCCAAAAACATTCAGTACTTC
abundance: .
d_gene: TRBD2
v_gene: TRBV12-3/TRBV12-4
j_gene: TRBJ2-4

CDR3aa: CASSQDPGTQAYEQYF
CDR3nt: TGCGCCAGCAGCCAAGATCCGGGAACCCAGGCCTACGAGCAGTACTTC
abundance: many
d_gene: .
v_gene: TRBV4-1
j_gene: TRBJ2-7

CDR3aa: CASSSGGTKNIQYF
CDR3nt: TGTGCCAGCAGCTCCGGCGGTACCAAAAACATTCAGTACTTC
abundance: .
d_gene: .
v_gene: TRBV9
j_gene: TRBJ2-4

CDR3aa: CASSLSSQGPHEQYF
CDR3nt: TGTGCCAGCAGCTTAAGTTCCCAGGGCCCCCACGAGCAGTACTTC
abundance: .
d_gene: .
v_gene: TRBV7-9
j_gene: TRBJ2-7

CDR3aa: CASSRDTSRGAQYF
CDR3nt: TGTGCCAGCAGCCGCGACACCTCCAGGGGGGCGCAGTACTTC
abundance: few
d_gene: .
v_gene: TRBV6-5
j_gene: TRBJ2-7

CDR3aa: CASSLSWAGAAEQFF
CDR3nt: TGTGCCAGCAGTCTTTCCTGGGCGGGGGCCGCTGAGCAGTTCTTC
abundance: once
d_gene: .
v_gene: TRBV28
j_gene: TRBJ2-1

CDR3aa: CASSQEGGSTVGEQYF
CDR3nt: TGTGCCAGCAGTCAGGAGGGCGGGAGTACGGTCGGCGAGCAGTACTTC
abundance: .
d_gene: TRBD2
v_gene: TRBV6-8
j_gene: TRBJ2-7

CDR3aa: CASSVRAPNTGELFF
CDR3nt: TGTGCCAGCAGCGTCCGGGCCCCGAACACCGGGGAGCTGTTTTTT
abundance: .
d_gene: .
v_gene: TRBV9
j_gene: TRBJ2-2

CDR3aa: CASQEGVGNEQFF
CDR3nt: TGTGCCAGTCAGGAGGGAGTGGGGAATGAGCAGTTCTTC
abundance: .
d_gene: .
v_gene: TRBV14
j_gene: TRBJ2-1

CDR3aa: CASSGRTGSYGYTF
CDR3nt: TGTGCCAGCAGTGGAAGGACGGGTAGCTATGGCTACACCTTC
abundance: few
d_gene: .
v_gene: TRBV25-1
j_gene: TRBJ1-2

CDR3aa: CASPLRDDTDTQYF
CDR3nt: TGTGCCAGCCCCCTACGGGATGACACAGATACGCAGTATTTT
abundance: .
d_gene: .
v_gene: TRBV2
j_gene: TRBJ2-3

CDR3aa: CSGSGSSYNEQFF
CDR3nt: TGCAGCGGTAGCGGGAGCTCCTACAATGAGCAGTTCTTC
abundance: .
d_gene: TRBD2
v_gene: TRBV29-1
j_gene: TRBJ2-1

CDR3aa: CASRVTGDPSYEQYF
CDR3nt: TGTGCCAGCAGGGTTACAGGGGACCCCTCCTACGAGCAGTACTTC
abundance: few
d_gene: TRBD1
v_gene: TRBV6-1
j_gene: TRBJ2-7

CDR3aa: CASSDLSRVGGYTF
CDR3nt: TGTGCCAGCAGTGATTTGAGCAGGGTGGGAGGCTACACCTTC
abundance: few
d_gene: .
v_gene: TRBV6-1
j_gene: TRBJ1-2

CDR3aa: CASSLGVRPTDTQYF
CDR3nt: TGTGCCAGCAGCTTAGGGGTCAGGCCCACAGATACGCAGTATTTT
abundance: .
d_gene: .
v_gene: TRBV11-2
j_gene: TRBJ2-3

CDR3aa: CASSLGRWSYEQYF
CDR3nt: TGTGCCAGCAGTTTGGGCCGGTGGAGCTACGAGCAGTACTTC
abundance: .
d_gene: .
v_gene: TRBV28
j_gene: TRBJ2-7

CDR3aa: CASSAGTERSYGYTF
CDR3nt: TGTGCCAGCAGTGCGGGGACGGAGAGAAGCTATGGCTACACCTTC
abundance: .
d_gene: .
v_gene: TRBV12-3/TRBV12-4
j_gene: TRBJ1-2

CDR3aa: CASSLNRYYNEQFF
CDR3nt: TGTGCCAGCAGCTTAAACAGATATTACAATGAGCAGTTCTTC
abundance: .
d_gene: .
v_gene: TRBV11-2
j_gene: TRBJ2-1

CDR3aa: CASSLVARSSYEQYF
CDR3nt: TGTGCCAGCAGTTTAGTCGCGAGAAGCTCCTACGAGCAGTACTTC
abundance: few
d_gene: .
v_gene: TRBV12-3/TRBV12-4
j_gene: TRBJ2-7

CDR3aa: CASTIPQGEAFF
CDR3nt: TGTGCCAGCACCATCCCCCAGGGAGAAGCTTTCTTT
abundance: once
d_gene: .
v_gene: TRBV28
j_gene: TRBJ1-1

CDR3aa: CSASGREGSTDTQYF
CDR3nt: .
abundance: .
d_gene: .
v_gene: TRBV20-1
j_gene: TRBJ2-3

CDR3aa: CASSLSRTGQGYGYTF
CDR3nt: TGTGCCAGCTCACTATCCAGAACGGGACAGGGGTATGGCTACACCTTC
abundance: .
d_gene: TRBD1
v_gene: TRBV18
j_gene: TRBJ1-2

CDR3aa: CASSAPGQGSYNEQFF
CDR3nt: TGTGCCAGCAGCGCCCCCGGACAGGGATCATACAATGAGCAGTTCTTC
abundance: .
d_gene: TRBD1
v_gene: TRBV13
j_gene: TRBJ2-1

CDR3aa: CASSRILAGGNEQYF
CDR3nt: TGTGCCAGCAGCCGAATACTAGCGGGAGGAAACGAGCAGTACTTC
abundance: .
d_gene: TRBD2
v_gene: TRBV3-1
j_gene: TRBJ2-7

CDR3aa: CASSSQGRSSYNEQFF
CDR3nt: TGTGCCAGCAGTTCCCAAGGGCGTAGCTCCTACAATGAGCAGTTCTTC
abundance: .
d_gene: .
v_gene: TRBV28
j_gene: TRBJ2-1

CDR3aa: CASSRAAGLINEKLFF
CDR3nt: TGTGCCAGCAGCCGGGCTGCGGGACTGATTAATGAAAAACTGTTTTTT
abundance: .
d_gene: .
v_gene: TRBV7-9
j_gene: TRBJ1-4

CDR3aa: CSVEISGETQYF
CDR3nt: TGCAGCGTTGAAATATCGGGAGAGACCCAGTACTTC
abundance: many
d_gene: .
v_gene: TRBV29-1
j_gene: TRBJ2-5

CDR3aa: CATSRRDGLGELYEQYF
CDR3nt: TGTGCCACCAGCAGGCGAGATGGTCTCGGAGAACTCTACGAGCAGTACTTC
abundance: .
d_gene: .
v_gene: TRBV15
j_gene: TRBJ2-7

CDR3aa: CASTLAQSSYEQYF
CDR3nt: TGTGCCAGCACCTTGGCCCAGAGCTCCTACGAACAGTACTTC
abundance: few
d_gene: .
v_gene: TRBV12-3/TRBV12-4
j_gene: TRBJ2-7

CDR3aa: CASSQLPENEQYF
CDR3nt: TGTGCCAGCTCACAACTCCCGGAGAATGAGCAGTACTTC
abundance: .
d_gene: .
v_gene: TRBV18
j_gene: TRBJ2-5

CDR3aa: CASSSSYRDGYTF
CDR3nt: TGTGCCAGCAGTTCCTCGTACAGGGATGGCTACACCTTC
abundance: .
d_gene: .
v_gene: TRBV6-5
j_gene: TRBJ1-2

CDR3aa: CASTHRGRGTGELFF
CDR3nt: TGTGCCAGCACGCATAGGGGGCGTGGGACCGGGGAGCTGTTTTTT
abundance: few
d_gene: TRBD1
v_gene: TRBV7-3
j_gene: TRBJ2-2

CDR3aa: CSASPGVVQFF
CDR3nt: TGCAGTGCTAGTCCGGGAGTGGTTCAGTTCTTC
abundance: few
d_gene: .
v_gene: TRBV20-1
j_gene: TRBJ2-1

CDR3aa: CSVRQGYGYTF
CDR3nt: TGCAGCGTTAGACAGGGTTATGGCTACACCTTC
abundance: .
d_gene: TRBD1
v_gene: TRBV29-1
j_gene: TRBJ1-2

CDR3aa: CASSLTGLEEQFF
CDR3nt: TGTGCCAGCAGCCTGACTGGATTAGAGGAGCAGTTCTTC
abundance: few
d_gene: .
v_gene: TRBV6-2/TRBV6-3
j_gene: TRBJ2-1